This TCR beta chain was identified in a study of CD8+ T cells in alopecia areata. CDR1 is SGHDT and CDR2 is YYEEEE in the germline V gene. V lost 0 bases, J lost 4 bases, and 4 bases lay in between. The CDR3 spans 12 residues. Treatment meaning: oral pan-JAK inhibitor, 5-10 mg twice daily. Extracted from the samples, RNA was reverse transcribed into cDNA to serve as the sequencing template. TCRdb's copy holds only in-frame clones and misses some; the assay was immunoSEQ multiplex PCR. The sample holds approximately 110,000 clones, around three fifths seen once. The sequence came from a human donor with alopecia areata. The sequences come from CD4+ T cells sorted from blood, collected at week 24, from a patient treated with tofacitinib. The chain links TRBV5-6 to TRBJ2-5; D unclear. Here the CDR3 DNA reads TGTGCCAGCAGCTTGGGTTCAGAGACCCAGTACTTC. It is translated as CASSLGSETQYF.